This T cell receptor (beta chain) derives from a study of TIL therapy for anti-PD-1-resistant metastatic lung cancer. General study results and limits: After infusion, TIL clonotypes partly replaced peripheral T cells and declined over months.

Points on this clone: The antigen is not known.

Time point noted: pre-treatment sample, taken before nivolumab and TIL therapy. The libraries were made with immunoSEQ v3. Repertoires were generated with immunoSEQ multiplex PCR, while TCRdb's copy carries only in-frame clones and drops some. The sample lists about 60,000 clones, 87% seen once, with 2.6% in the top ten. V lost 0 bases to trimming and J lost 7 bases, with 10 bases between them. The CDR3 extends over 13 amino acids. Germline V CDR1 and CDR2: SGHDT, YYEEEE. The chain carries TRBV5-6 and TRBJ1-2; D ambiguous. The TCR originated in a person aged 25 to 85 with non-small cell lung cancer. The specimen was blood, collected at baseline. The CDR3: CASSLVSGSGYTF. As DNA, the CDR3 is TGTGCCAGCAGCTTGGTCAGCGGGAGTGGCTACACCTTC.